This T cell receptor beta chain was obtained from a study of cytomegalovirus exposure and HLA in healthy donors. Worth noting for this clone: What it binds is not known. Sequence at one end of the junction differs from germline and may be a read error. The sample holds other DNA sequences that translate to the same CDR3.

This CDR3 is built from 12 residues. CDR1 is SEHNR and CDR2 is FQNEAQ in the germline V gene (reference sequence). General study results and limits: Later examination showed HLA-associated TCR beta chains had greater clonal expansion than equally common others. Investigators reported more than 150 TCR beta chains as tied to cytomegalovirus.

The PCR ran on 60 Vbeta and 13 Jbeta primers. Assay: immunoSEQ multiplex PCR; the TCRdb copy retains only in-frame clones and omits some. The data contain 100,000 to 150,000 clones, approximately 80% of them singletons. Sequencing used PBMCs. This clonotype originated in a man aged 18 to 30 in good health and CMV-seronegative. The chain uses TRBV7-9 and TRBJ2-7; TRBD2 might be the D (5 bases). The CDR3 DNA reads as TGTTCCAGCAGTCGAGGGTCCTACGAGCAGTACTTC. It is translated as CSSSRGSYEQYF.